This T cell receptor beta chain appears in the sequencing data of a study of blood T cells in healthy people across ages (dated by TCRdb to the mid-2010s). Looking at the study overall: In model experiments, template switching captured roughly one uniquely barcoded TCR beta cDNA molecule for every two T cells. To avoid experimental bias, donors of different ages were distributed randomly across sequencing lanes. Donors were grouped into four age groups: young (average roughly 17 years), middle-aged (39), aged (roughly 62) and long-lived (approximately 75). Using deep sequencing normalized with unique cDNA molecular identifiers, the study measured how TCR beta repertoire diversity changes with age. The study analyzed two additional independent replicas of 1 million unique cDNA reads from the same blood draw for two donors, one aged 18 to 29 and one aged 80 or older.

Trimming takes 0 bases off V and 8 bases off J; junction bases not matched to a gene: 8. Inclusive of the bounding cysteine and phenylalanine, the CDR3 is 15 residues long. Of the read, only the CDR3 DNA is kept; its 45 bases are in frame from base 1. In the germline V gene, CDR1 corresponds to SGHRS and CDR2 to YFSETQ. Here is what the overall study found, with its caveats: Observed TCR beta diversity per million T cells fell roughly linearly with age, and a significant reduction was already apparent by age around 40. Since profiling was done on bulk unsorted PBMCs, naive and antigen-experienced compartments could not be conclusively compared. The percentage of naive T cells measured by flow cytometry correlated strongly with observed TCR beta diversity. Compared with the aged group, the long-lived group had more naive CD4+ T cells, fewer expanded clones and increased TCR diversity, suggesting age selection. Donor CMV infection status was unknown, potentially confounding age-related changes in expanded clonotypes. Estimates of total diversity based on one million sequenced T cells were regarded as lower bounds and as underestimates.

This clonotype has only a few counts. The antigen it recognizes is unknown. Qualities for individual bases were not recorded, and no much larger clone is one base off. The library was built by means of 5' RACE. TCRdb names Illumina HiSeq 2500 as the instrument used. The second PCR ran for roughly 7 to 12 cycles and used a J-beta primer mix along with a sample-barcoded 5' primer. A template-switch 5' adaptor carrying 12 random nucleotides introduced a unique molecular identifier onto each TCR beta cDNA molecule. Each sample yielded at least 2.5 million CDR3-containing paired-end reads. The Mint cDNA synthesis kit, primed by a TRBC-specific oligonucleotide, was used to synthesize first-strand cDNA from all RNA. All cDNA was treated with uracil-DNA glycosylase and then went through a first 18-cycle PCR with the universal primers M1SS and BC2_uni_R. The authors' analysis ran thus. Normalization of each sample was performed by random selection of 1 million high-quality reads, each carrying a distinct molecular identifier. Instead of being binned into consensus sequences, reads that shared molecular identifiers were thrown out. MiTCR, set to a Q25 quality threshold and the strictest error-elimination algorithm, was used for CDR3 identification, clonotype clustering and error correction. A nonparametric unseen species model with Euler transformation was used to estimate lower-bound total TCR beta diversity. The public reads were reprocessed in TCRdb via fastp at Q25 and MiXCR, keeping in-frame beta chains. Rows with one shared CDR3 protein collapse into an entry with the most common genes and DNA. TCRdb's processing, not the authors', yielded these V and J calls. The table for this sample lists roughly 790,000 distinct CDR3 sequences; approximately 43% of them were counted only once. Approximately 22% of the sample goes to the ten largest clones.

The donors were roughly 39 Caucasian individuals from Russia, aged roughly 6 to 90 years, who were systemically healthy. Roughly 10 milliliters of peripheral blood were drawn from each donor into EDTA-treated Vacutainer tubes. Ficoll-Paque density-gradient centrifugation was used to isolate PBMCs, with at least 7 million per sample. Total RNA was extracted from PBMCs with Trizol reagent, with at least 6 micrograms obtained per sample. For every donor, flow cytometry on a PBMC aliquot measured the percentage of naive CD45RAhigh/CD27high T cells. The source material was blood. The source of this sequence is a woman aged 55-75 years in good health. Rearrangement joined TRBV5-1 to TRBJ2-3, with 8 bases in between that match TRBD1. This receptor has the CDR3 CASSLEGQGVFTQYF. The nucleotide sequence is TGCGCCAGCAGCTTGGAAGGACAGGGAGTTTTTACGCAGTATTTT.